The 28 T cell receptor beta chains below all came from one sample that was sequenced in a study of T cells expressing NK-cell markers. No DNA is given; TCRdb re-called the 5' RACE reads and lists each CDR3 protein once. This sample's table has some 600,000 distinct CDR3 sequences. The sequencing input was blood T cells: a sorted CD56 or NKG2C T cell subset, CD4+ or CD8+ T cells, or bulk PBMC T cells (not recorded which). Every receptor here comes from a man aged 18 to 30 in good health.

This chain links TRBV20-1 with TRBJ2-1; TCRdb selects TRBD2, and the lack of DNA leaves this call unchecked. Germline CDR1 DFQATT, CDR2 SNEGSKA (reference sequence). This CDR3 contains 19 residues. Here the CDR3 reads CSAGGGATGLAGTYNEQFF.

The chain has TRBV6-1 and TRBJ2-1. Germline-derived CDR1 and CDR2 are MNHNS and SASEGT. The CDR3 sequence is 15 residues long. CDR3: CASSELRTDYNEQFF.

The chain couples TRBV5-1 to TRBJ2-1; the D gene TCRdb calls, TRBD2, cannot be checked with no DNA. Germline V gene sequence: CDR1 SGHRS, CDR2 YFSETQ. CDR3 length equals 14 residues. The chain's CDR3 is CASSLRLADNEQFF.

This CDR3 reads CSVDSDRDEIEAFF. The chain carries TRBV29-1 and TRBJ1-1; TCRdb's D call of TRBD1 is untestable without DNA. This CDR3 contains 14 residues. The germline V gene has CDR1 SQVTM and CDR2 ANQGSEA. The full variable domain, rest sourced from reference TRBV29-1 and TRBJ1-1, is SAVISQKPSRDICQRGTSLTIQCQVDSQVTMMFWYRQQPGQSLTLIATANQGSEATYESGFVIDKFPISRPNLTFSTLTVSNMSPEDSSIYLCSVDSDRDEIEAFFGQGTRLTVV.

The chain combines TRBV24-1 with TRBJ2-1; TCRdb picks TRBD1, but there is no DNA to check that call. This CDR3 has 17 residues. Germline V gives CDR1 KGHDR, CDR2 SFDVKD. The CDR3 reads CATSDLSGTENYNEQFF.

J is TRBJ2-7 and V is TRBV7-2; TCRdb's assignment of TRBD2 cannot be checked, as there is no DNA. The germline V gene has CDR1 SGHTA and CDR2 FQGNSA. The CDR3 covers 14 residues. The chain's CDR3 is CASSPGGTSYEQYF.

The rearrangement links TRBV29-1 to TRBJ2-1; the TCRdb call, TRBD2, lacks DNA for checking. This CDR3 region has 14 residues. Germline loops: CDR1 SQVTM, CDR2 ANQGSEA. CDR3 amino acids: CSVDSSGWYNEQFF.

The chain combines TRBV6-5 with TRBJ1-2. Germline V gene data show CDR1 as MNHEY and CDR2 as SVGAGI. The CDR3 consists of 15 residues. The CDR3 spells CASSYSDISNYGYTF.

This chain links TRBV9 with TRBJ1-1; absent DNA, TCRdb's TRBD1 call cannot be checked. Germline-derived CDR1 and CDR2 are SGDLS and YYNGEE. This CDR3 region has 13 residues. CDR3 sequence: CASSGGGNTEAFF.

The gene calls are TRBV5-1 and TRBJ2-2; the D call from TCRdb, TRBD2, cannot be confirmed without DNA. The CDR3 extends over 14 amino acids. Germline V gene data show CDR1 as SGHRS and CDR2 as YFSETQ. The CDR3 reads CASWDSVNTGELFF.

This rearrangement joins TRBV7-2 to TRBJ2-3. This CDR3 spans 12 amino acids. Germline CDR1 SGHTA, CDR2 FQGNSA. The CDR3 region is CASSPFPDTQYF.

The rearrangement uses TRBV4-2 and TRBJ2-1; TCRdb calls TRBD2, which cannot be checked without DNA. In germline, CDR1 is LGHNA, CDR2 YNFKEQ. CDR3 size: 19 residues. The CDR3 reads CASSQAASSGRALYNEQFF.

The chain links TRBV19 to TRBJ1-1; lacking DNA, the TRBD1 call made by TCRdb goes unchecked. The CDR3 sequence is 14 residues long. The V gene's germline CDR1 is LNHDA and CDR2 SQIVND (reference sequence). This CDR3 is CASSPFGLSTEAFF. The full variable domain, its missing parts supplied by reference TRBV19 and TRBJ1-1, is DGGITQSPKYLFRKEGQNVTLSCEQNLNHDAMYWYRQDPGQGLRLIYYSQIVNDFQKGDIAEGYSVSREKKESFPLTVTSAQKNPTAFYLCASSPFGLSTEAFFGQGTRLTVV.

V gene TRBV5-1 combines with J gene TRBJ2-3; TCRdb names TRBD2, which stays unverified in the absence of DNA. The CDR3 spans 16 residues. Per the germline V gene, CDR1 is SGHRS and CDR2 is YFSETQ. The CDR3 protein is CASNAGTSGIGDTQYF.

The CDR3 reads CASSFWGPNTEAFF. V usage is TRBV5-5 and J usage is TRBJ1-1; TCRdb gives TRBD1 as the D gene, but with no DNA this cannot be confirmed. Looked up from germline, CDR1 is SGHKS and CDR2 is YYEKEE (reference sequence). This CDR3 contains 14 residues.

The chain's CDR3 is CASREDRKKNQPQHF. This sequence joins TRBV6-1 and TRBJ1-5; without DNA, the TCRdb call of TRBD1 cannot be checked. The CDR3 spans 15 residues. Germline CDR1 reads MNHNS; CDR2 reads SASEGT.

V and J are TRBV29-1 and TRBJ2-1; TCRdb names TRBD1, which stays unverified in the absence of DNA. This CDR3 has 14 residues. The germline gives CDR1 SQVTM, CDR2 ANQGSEA. The CDR3 here is CSVGRFGTYNEQFF.

The chain couples TRBV12-3 or TRBV12-4 to TRBJ2-3; the D call of TRBD1 rests on TCRdb alone, since no DNA is present to check it. This CDR3 has 15 amino acids. The CDR3 spells CASSSGQGGTDTQYF.

This sequence joins TRBV7-8 and TRBJ2-1; TCRdb names TRBD2, which stays unverified in the absence of DNA. CDR1 SGHVS and CDR2 FQNEAQ come from the germline V gene. The CDR3 has 16 amino acids. CDR3 amino acids: CASSVRASGAYNEQFF.

V is TRBV27 and J is TRBJ2-4. CDR3 size: 11 residues. CDR1 and CDR2 from the germline V gene are MNHEY and SMNVEV (reference sequence). This chain's CDR3 is CASQPKNIQYF.

This chain links TRBV7-6 with TRBJ2-4; the D call from TCRdb, TRBD2, cannot be confirmed without DNA. Germline CDR1 is SGHVS and CDR2 is FNYEAQ. This CDR3 comprises 15 residues. CDR3: CASSSIAGGPNIQYF.

The chain combines TRBV12-3 or TRBV12-4 with TRBJ2-4; TCRdb gives TRBD2 as the D gene, but with no DNA this cannot be confirmed. This CDR3 comprises 16 residues. This CDR3 is CASSFTGSGTKNIQYF.

This rearrangement joins TRBV20-1 to TRBJ1-1; TCRdb's D gene call, TRBD1, goes unchecked for lack of DNA. Germline values: CDR1 DFQATT, CDR2 SNEGSKA (reference sequence). The CDR3 loop spans 14 amino acids. CDR3 sequence reads: CSATDRGPNTEAFF.

This chain links TRBV11-2 with TRBJ1-1. CDR3 length equals 12 residues. From germline, CDR1 is SGHAT and CDR2 FQNNGV. This CDR3 reads CASSLGGGGAFF.

This chain links TRBV5-6 with TRBJ2-1. The germline V gene encodes CDR1 SGHDT and CDR2 YYEEEE. The CDR3 loop spans 16 amino acids. CDR3 region: CASSSFLGASYNEQFF.

This chain links TRBV20-1 with TRBJ1-1. Per the germline V gene, CDR1 is DFQATT and CDR2 is SNEGSKA (reference sequence). There are 13 residues in the CDR3. The CDR3 is CSARDVVWGVAFF.

The genes are TRBV10-3 and TRBJ2-5; TCRdb reports TRBD2, a call that lacks DNA to check it against. Germline values: CDR1 ENHRY, CDR2 SYGVKD. CDR3 size: 14 residues. The CDR3 loop reads CAIRTSGEQETQYF.

The rearrangement uses TRBV6-5 and TRBJ2-7; TCRdb selects TRBD2, and the lack of DNA leaves this call unchecked. Per the germline V gene, CDR1 is MNHEY and CDR2 is SVGAGI. The CDR3 has 13 amino acids. The CDR3 loop reads CASSYWERGEQYF.